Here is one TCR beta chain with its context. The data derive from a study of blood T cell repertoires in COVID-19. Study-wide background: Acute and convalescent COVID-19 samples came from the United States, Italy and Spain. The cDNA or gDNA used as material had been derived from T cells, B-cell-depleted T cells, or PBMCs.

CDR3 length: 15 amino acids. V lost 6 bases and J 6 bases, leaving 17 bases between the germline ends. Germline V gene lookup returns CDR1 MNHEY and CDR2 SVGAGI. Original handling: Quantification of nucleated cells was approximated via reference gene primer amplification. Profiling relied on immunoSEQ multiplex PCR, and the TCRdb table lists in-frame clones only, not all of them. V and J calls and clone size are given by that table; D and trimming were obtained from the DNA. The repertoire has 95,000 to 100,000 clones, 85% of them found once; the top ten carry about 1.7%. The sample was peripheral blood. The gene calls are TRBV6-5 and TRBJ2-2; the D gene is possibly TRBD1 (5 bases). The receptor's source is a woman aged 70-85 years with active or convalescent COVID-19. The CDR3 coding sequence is TGTGCCAGCAGCCGAAACCCAGGGTATGCCGGGGAGCTGTTTTTT. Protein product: CASSRNPGYAGELFF.